Listed below are T cell receptor beta chains from one sample, sequenced in a study of vaccination and CD4 T cells after COVID-19. Antigen specificity for these receptors is unknown. TCRdb processed the PCR reads anew with MiXCR; each CDR3 protein has one entry. The sample has about 15,000 distinct CDR3 sequences, 48% seen once. Sequenced input: CD4+ T cells from blood, cultured in vitro. Every receptor here comes from a human donor who had recovered from COVID-19. CDR3s include the opening cysteine and the closing phenylalanine or tryptophan. Fields, in order: D gene, J gene, clone size, V gene, CDR3 protein, CDR3 DNA. The D gene is left open where the match is weak. Not all rows give a size; the values are once, few, many and, for expanded clones, a class.

- | TRBJ2-7 | few | TRBV7-6 | CASSRSQRDEQYF | TGTGCCAGCAGCAGATCTCAGCGGGACGAGCAGTACTTC
TRBD1 | TRBJ1-2 | - | TRBV27 | CARNKGAQNYGYTF | TGTGCCAGGAACAAGGGGGCGCAGAACTATGGCTACACCTTC
TRBD1 | TRBJ2-7 | - | TRBV28 | CASTQTGGRYEQYF | TGTGCCAGCACCCAGACAGGGGGCAGGTACGAGCAGTACTTC
- | TRBJ1-1 | few | TRBV28 | CASISKRHPPVMNTEAFF | TGTGCCAGCATTTCTAAACGACACCCACCGGTAATGAACACTGAAGCTTTCTTT
- | TRBJ1-1 | - | TRBV4-3 | CASSHGTGINTEAFF | TGCGCCAGCAGCCATGGAACAGGGATAAACACTGAAGCTTTCTTT
- | TRBJ2-5 | - | TRBV19 | CASSNRIQETQYF | TGTGCCAGTAGTAACCGGATCCAAGAGACCCAGTACTTC
- | TRBJ2-7 | - | TRBV20-1 | CSASSPGSPSYEQYF | TGCAGTGCTAGCTCTCCCGGTTCGCCCTCCTACGAGCAGTACTTC
- | TRBJ2-7 | - | TRBV7-2 | CASSSTSRSYEQYF | TGTGCCAGCAGCTCGACTAGTCGGTCCTACGAGCAGTACTTC
TRBD1 | TRBJ1-2 | - | TRBV10-3 | CAIRSGGQDIYGYTF | TGTGCCATCAGGTCGGGGGGACAGGACATATATGGCTACACCTTC
- | TRBJ2-2 | - | TRBV27 | CASSTRQNTGELFF | TGTGCCAGCAGTACCCGACAGAACACCGGGGAGCTGTTTTTT
TRBD2 | TRBJ2-1 | - | TRBV6-1 | CASKVAGGPNEQFF | TGTGCCAGCAAGGTGGCGGGAGGGCCGAATGAGCAGTTCTTC
TRBD1 | TRBJ1-4 | - | TRBV6-1 | CASGLTGGKEKLFF | TGTGCCAGCGGACTAACAGGGGGCAAGGAAAAACTGTTTTTT
- | TRBJ1-1 | few | TRBV20-1 | CSARGGHSEAFF | TGCAGTGCTAGAGGGGGGCACTCTGAAGCTTTCTTT
TRBD1 | TRBJ2-1 | - | TRBV6-1 | CASRTGAAYNEQFF | TGTGCCAGCAGGACAGGGGCCGCCTACAATGAGCAGTTCTTC
TRBD2 | TRBJ2-7 | - | TRBV2 | CASSGLAGYYEQYF | TGTGCCAGCAGTGGACTAGCGGGATACTACGAGCAGTACTTC
- | TRBJ1-4 | few | TRBV15 | CATSSSKRAGSTNEKLFF | TGTGCCACCAGCAGTTCGAAGAGGGCGGGGTCAACTAATGAAAAACTGTTTTTT
TRBD2 | TRBJ2-1 | - | TRBV7-2 | CASSPGTSGSNEQFF | TGTGCCAGCAGCCCCGGGACTAGCGGGAGCAATGAGCAGTTCTTC
- | TRBJ1-2 | few | TRBV20-1 | CSARDLDSYIYGYTF | TGCAGTGCTAGAGACCTAGATTCTTATATCTATGGCTACACCTTC
- | TRBJ1-1 | - | TRBV7-9 | CASSFSGGNEAFF | TGTGCCAGCAGCTTTTCGGGCGGTAATGAAGCTTTCTTT
- | TRBJ2-1 | - | TRBV20-1 | CSAQGGYNEQFF | TGCAGTGCCCAAGGAGGCTACAATGAGCAGTTCTTC
TRBD2 | TRBJ2-3 | - | TRBV5-1 | CASSLELADTQYF | TGCGCCAGCAGCTTGGAACTAGCGGATACGCAGTATTTT
TRBD2 | TRBJ2-7 | - | TRBV2 | CASLKGTSGAYEQYF | TGTGCCAGCCTGAAGGGGACTAGCGGAGCCTACGAGCAGTACTTC
TRBD2 | TRBJ2-1 | - | TRBV27 | CASRASGNNEQFF | TGTGCCAGCAGGGCTAGCGGGAACAATGAGCAGTTCTTC
- | TRBJ1-2 | - | TRBV2 | CASSEGQPGYTF | TGTGCCAGCAGTGAAGGGCAGCCTGGCTACACCTTC
TRBD2 | TRBJ2-5 | - | TRBV6-2/TRBV6-3 | CASSSGEVETQYF | TGTGCCAGCAGTAGCGGGGAAGTGGAGACCCAGTACTTC
TRBD2 | TRBJ2-5 | few | TRBV7-9 | CASSLGSLAGGQETQYF | TGTGCCAGCAGCTTAGGGAGTCTAGCGGGGGGACAAGAGACCCAGTACTTC
TRBD1 | TRBJ1-2 | - | TRBV4-3 | CASSQWDSNYGYTF | TGCGCCAGCAGCCAATGGGACAGTAACTATGGCTACACCTTC
- | TRBJ1-1 | - | TRBV7-9 | CASSLQGPNTEAFF | TGTGCCAGCAGCTTACAGGGGCCGAACACTGAAGCTTTCTTT